The clone carrying this T cell receptor (beta chain) was counted only a few times. The authors ran a second PCR of about 7 to 12 cycles using a sample-barcoded 5' primer and a J-beta primer mix. TCRdb called the 5' RACE reads again in MiXCR, with one record for every CDR3 protein. This sample yields hundreds of thousands of distinct CDR3 sequences, of which 40% to 50% are seen a single time; about 32% belongs to the top ten. Germline V gene lookup returns CDR1 MGHRA and CDR2 YSYEKL. The CDR3 contains 11 residues. V lost 9 bases to trimming and J lost 6 bases, with 8 bases between them. The sample belongs to a study of blood T cells in healthy people across ages.

The material sequenced was blood. The rearrangement uses TRBV4-1 and TRBJ2-2; D may be TRBD1 (5 bases). This TCR was sampled from an elderly man in good health. This CDR3 reads CARRGAGELFF. The CDR3 DNA reads TGCGCCAGAAGGGGCGCCGGGGAGCTGTTTTTT.